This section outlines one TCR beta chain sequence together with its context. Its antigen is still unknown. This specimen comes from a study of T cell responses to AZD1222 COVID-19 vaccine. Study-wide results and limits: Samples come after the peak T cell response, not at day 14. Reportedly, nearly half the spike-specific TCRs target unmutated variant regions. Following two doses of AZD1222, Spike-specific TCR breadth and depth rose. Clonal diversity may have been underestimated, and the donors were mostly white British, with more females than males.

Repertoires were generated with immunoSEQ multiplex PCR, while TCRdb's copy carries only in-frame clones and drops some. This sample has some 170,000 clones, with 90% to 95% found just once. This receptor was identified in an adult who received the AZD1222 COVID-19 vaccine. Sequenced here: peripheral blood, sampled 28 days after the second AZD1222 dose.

This CDR3 reads CASSLGHRIYEQYF. For the CDR3, the DNA is TGTGCCAGCAGTTTAGGTCACAGAATCTACGAGCAGTACTTC. The J gene is TRBJ2-7, the V gene TRBV27; D gene ambiguous. This CDR3 has 14 residues. Trimming took off 2 bases at V and 3 bases at J, with 11 bases between the two ends. Germline V gene data show CDR1 as MNHEY and CDR2 as SMNVEV (reference sequence).